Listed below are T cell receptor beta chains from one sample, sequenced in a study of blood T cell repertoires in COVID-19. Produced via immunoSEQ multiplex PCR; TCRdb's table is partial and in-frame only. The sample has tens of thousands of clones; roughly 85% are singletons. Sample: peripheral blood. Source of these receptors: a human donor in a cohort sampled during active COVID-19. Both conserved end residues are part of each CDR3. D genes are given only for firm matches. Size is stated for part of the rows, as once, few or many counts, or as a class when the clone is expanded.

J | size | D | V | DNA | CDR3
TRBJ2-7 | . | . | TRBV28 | TGTGCCAGCAGCCCCGGAGGATCCGAGCAGTACTTC | CASSPGGSEQYF
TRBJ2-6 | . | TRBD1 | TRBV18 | TGTGCCAGCTCACCGACAGGGTCTGGGGCCAACGTCCTGACTTTC | CASSPTGSGANVLTF
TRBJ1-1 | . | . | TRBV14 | TGTGCCAGCAGCCAACCCGGAGGCCGCAAAGCTTTCTTT | CASSQPGGRKAFF
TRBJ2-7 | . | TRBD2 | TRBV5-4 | TGTGCCAGCAGCTTCACTAGCGGCCACTACGAGCAGTACTTC | CASSFTSGHYEQYF
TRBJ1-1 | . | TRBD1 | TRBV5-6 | TGTGCCAGCAGCTTCCGGGACAGGGGGACTGAAGCTTTCTTT | CASSFRDRGTEAFF
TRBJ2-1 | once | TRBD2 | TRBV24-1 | TGTGCCACCAGTGATCCCGGGACTAGCGGCAATGAGCAGTTCTTC | CATSDPGTSGNEQFF
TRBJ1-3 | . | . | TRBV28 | TGTGCCAGCATCTTTCAGGGGGGAAACACCATATATTTT | CASIFQGGNTIYF
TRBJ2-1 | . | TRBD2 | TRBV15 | TGTGCCACCAGCAGAGTCCGACTAGCGGGAGGAGAGTATGAGCAGTTCTTC | CATSRVRLAGGEYEQFF
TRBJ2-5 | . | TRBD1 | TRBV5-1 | TGCGCCAGCAGCCCTGGGACAGAGAGGGAGACCCAGTACTTC | CASSPGTERETQYF
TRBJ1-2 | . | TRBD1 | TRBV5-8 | TGTGCCAGCAGCGTCCGGGACAGGGGTTATGGCTACACCTTC | CASSVRDRGYGYTF
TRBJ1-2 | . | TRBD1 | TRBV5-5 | TGTGCCAGCAGCACCGCCGGGACAGGGGGTGGGGGCTACACCTTC | CASSTAGTGGGGYTF
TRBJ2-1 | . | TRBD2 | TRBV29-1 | TGCAGCGTTAAGGGTCGTCTAGCGGTTTACAATGAGCAGTTCTTC | CSVKGRLAVYNEQFF
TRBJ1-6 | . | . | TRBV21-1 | TGTGCCACCAGGGGTAGGGACAGAAATTCACCCCTCCACTTT | CATRGRDRNSPLHF
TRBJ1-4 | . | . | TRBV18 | TGTGCCAGCTCACCAATGGCAGGGAGGGTTGCATCTAATGAAAAACTGTTTTTT | CASSPMAGRVASNEKLFF
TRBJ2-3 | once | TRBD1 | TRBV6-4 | TGTGCCAGCAGTGGAGGGGGCGCGACAGATACGCAGTATTTT | CASSGGGATDTQYF
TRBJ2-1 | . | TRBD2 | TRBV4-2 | TGTGCCAGCAGCCAAGAAGGGACTAGCGGTTACAATGAGCAGTTCTTC | CASSQEGTSGYNEQFF
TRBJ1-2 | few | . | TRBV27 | TGTGCCAGCGCCTCAGGGGACCGAGCTAACTATGGCTACACCTTC | CASASGDRANYGYTF
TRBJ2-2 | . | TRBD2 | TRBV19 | TGTGCCACACTCCCTTGGGCTAGCGGGTTAACGAACACCGGGGAGCTGTTTTTT | CATLPWASGLTNTGELFF
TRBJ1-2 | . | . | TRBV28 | TGTGCCAGCAGTTTCGTAGCGGTTGGCTACACCTTC | CASSFVAVGYTF
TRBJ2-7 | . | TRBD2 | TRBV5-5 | TGTGCCAGCAGCCCCGGGACTAGCGGGAGGCTACCCTACGAGCAGTACTTC | CASSPGTSGRLPYEQYF
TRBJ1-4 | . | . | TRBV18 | TGTGCCAGCTCACCTGACAGTGTTGGAGAAAAACTGTTTTTT | CASSPDSVGEKLFF
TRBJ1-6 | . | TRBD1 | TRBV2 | TGTGCCAGCAGGGCCAGGACAGGGAATAATTCACCCCTCCACTTT | CASRARTGNNSPLHF
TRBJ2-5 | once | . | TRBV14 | TGTGCCAGCAGCCAAGTGGAGGGTTGGGAGACCCAGTACTTC | CASSQVEGWETQYF
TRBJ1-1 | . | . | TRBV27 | TGTGCCTGCGCCGTCGGGGAGAACACTGAAGCTTTCTTT | CACAVGENTEAFF
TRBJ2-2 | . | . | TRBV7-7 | TGTGCTAGCAGCCCTCCCGGTTTCAACACCGGGGAGCTGTTTTTT | CASSPPGFNTGELFF
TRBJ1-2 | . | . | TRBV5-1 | TGCGCCAGCAGCTCTAGGGGGAGAGCGGACTATGGCTACACCTTC | CASSSRGRADYGYTF
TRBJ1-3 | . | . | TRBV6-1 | TGTGCCAGCAGTGAAATCCCCGGGAGACTCCTTGGAAACACCATATATTTT | CASSEIPGRLLGNTIYF
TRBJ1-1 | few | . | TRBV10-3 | TGTGCCATCAGTGAAAGAGGGAACACTGAAGCTTTCTTT | CAISERGNTEAFF
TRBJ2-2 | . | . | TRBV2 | TGTGCCAGCAGGTGGCGGGGCACCGGGGAGCTGTTTTTT | CASRWRGTGELFF
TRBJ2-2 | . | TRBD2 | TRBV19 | TGTGCCAGTAAGCGAGGTAGCGGGATCCAATGGAACACCGGGGAGCTGTTTTTT | CASKRGSGIQWNTGELFF
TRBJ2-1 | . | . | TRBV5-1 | TGCGCCAGCAGCTCCCAGCTAGTTTACAATGAGCAGTTCTTC | CASSSQLVYNEQFF
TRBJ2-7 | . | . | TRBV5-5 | TGTGCCAGCTATGGAGGAGATTGGGCCTACGAGCAGTACTTC | CASYGGDWAYEQYF
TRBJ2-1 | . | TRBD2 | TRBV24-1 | TGTGCCACCAGTGATAGTTGGACTAGCGATTATGAGCAGTTCTTC | CATSDSWTSDYEQFF
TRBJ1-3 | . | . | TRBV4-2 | TGTGCCAGCAGCCAAGATCGGAACAGGGAGGGGAACACCATATATTTT | CASSQDRNREGNTIYF
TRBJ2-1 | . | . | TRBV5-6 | TGTGCCAGCAGCTTCTGGGCCAGCTCCTACAATGAGCAGTTCTTC | CASSFWASSYNEQFF
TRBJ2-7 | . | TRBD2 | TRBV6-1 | TGTGCCAGCAGTGTCGAGACTAGCGGGAGGCCGGGAGAGCAGTACTTC | CASSVETSGRPGEQYF
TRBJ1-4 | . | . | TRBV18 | TGTGCCAGCTCGCCTGCAGGGTGGGGAGAAAAACTGTTTTTT | CASSPAGWGEKLFF
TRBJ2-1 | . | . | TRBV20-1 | TGCAGTGCTAGTAGCCCCGGGGGCGGGAGTAGGGACAATGAGCAGTTCTTC | CSASSPGGGSRDNEQFF
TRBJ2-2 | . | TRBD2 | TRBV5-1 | TGCGCCAGCTCTCCCGCTAGCGGGAGGGCCCGGAACACCGGGGAGCTGTTTTTT | CASSPASGRARNTGELFF